The clone carrying this TCR beta chain was counted a few times. Assay used: immunoSEQ multiplex PCR; TCRdb lists only in-frame clones, some missing. The sample gives 100,000 to 110,000 clones, around nine tenths of which show up once; more than 1.5% is in the top ten. This sample was taken from a study of T cell responses to AZD1222 COVID-19 vaccine. CDR3 length equals 14 residues. CDR1 and CDR2 (germline): SGHDN, FVKESK. V was pared by 6 bases and J by 4 bases, with 7 bases of the junction left unmatched. Specimen: peripheral blood, collected on day 0 of AZD1222 vaccination. The chain has TRBV14 and TRBJ2-7, with 9 bases aligning to TRBD1. This TCR was recovered from an adult in good health. The CDR3 nucleotides read TGTGCCAGCAGTCCCGGGACAGGGTTATACGAGCAGTACTTC. Amino acids: CASSPGTGLYEQYF.